Listed below are T cell receptor beta chains from one sample, sequenced in a study of blood T cell repertoires in COVID-19. Clones were sequenced by immunoSEQ multiplex PCR, and TCRdb holds only the in-frame ones, with some missing. This sample has around 200,000 clones, with 85% found just once. Specimen: PBMCs or T cells enriched from blood (not recorded which). Receptors originate from a man in his forties who had recovered from COVID-19. Both conserved end residues are part of each CDR3. A D gene is named only where the DNA matches it firmly. Some rows have no size entry. The others give once, few or many, or a class for an expanded clone.

clone_size	v_call	d_call	j_call	cdr3_aa	cdr3_nt
.	TRBV30	TRBD1	TRBJ1-5	CAWRDRGVPTNQPQHF	TGTGCCTGGAGGGACAGGGGTGTTCCTACCAATCAGCCCCAGCATTTT
.	TRBV5-4	TRBD2	TRBJ2-3	CASSLTSGSDTQYF	TGTGCCAGCAGCTTGACTAGCGGGAGTGATACGCAGTATTTT
.	TRBV19	TRBD2	TRBJ2-1	CASSMSSGSGYNEQFF	TGTGCCAGTAGTATGTCTAGCGGGAGTGGGTACAATGAGCAGTTCTTC
.	TRBV10-1	.	TRBJ2-7	CASRTVNSGPYEQYF	TGCGCCAGCAGGACAGTCAACTCCGGACCCTACGAGCAGTACTTC
.	TRBV27	TRBD2	TRBJ2-1	CASSNGLAGGYNEQFF	TGTGCCAGCAGTAACGGACTAGCGGGAGGGTACAATGAGCAGTTCTTC
once	TRBV5-1	.	TRBJ2-5	CASSLGGLIETQYF	TGCGCCAGCAGCTTGGGAGGGCTGATTGAGACCCAGTACTTC
.	TRBV6-5	.	TRBJ2-4	CASSYSQKAKNIQYF	TGTGCCAGCAGTTACTCGCAGAAAGCCAAAAACATTCAGTACTTC
.	TRBV25-1	TRBD1	TRBJ1-1	CASSRQGAVGTEAFF	TGTGCCAGCAGCCGACAGGGGGCGGTGGGCACTGAAGCTTTCTTT
.	TRBV19	.	TRBJ2-3	CASSPPTGTDTQYF	TGTGCCAGTAGCCCCCCGACAGGCACAGATACGCAGTATTTT
.	TRBV7-6	TRBD1	TRBJ1-2	CASSPGQNYGYTF	TGTGCCAGCAGTCCGGGACAGAATTATGGCTACACCTTC
.	TRBV18	TRBD1	TRBJ1-2	CASSPRQGAWGYTF	TGTGCCAGCTCACCACGACAGGGGGCATGGGGCTACACCTTC
.	TRBV3-1/TRBV3-2	.	TRBJ2-5	CASSQGGRETQYF	TGTGCCAGCAGCCAAGGAGGGCGGGAGACCCAGTACTTC
.	TRBV10-3	.	TRBJ2-7	CAISESGRDEQYF	TGTGCCATCAGTGAGTCCGGCAGGGACGAGCAGTACTTC
.	TRBV9	.	TRBJ2-7	CASSVGGAGSYEQYF	TGTGCCAGCAGCGTAGGTGGGGCGGGGTCCTACGAGCAGTACTTC
once	TRBV14	TRBD1	TRBJ1-6	CASSQGRGPVSPLHF	TGTGCCAGCAGCCAGGGCAGGGGGCCCGTTTCACCCCTCCACTTT